Shown below are 23 T cell receptor beta chains from a single sample sequenced in a study of T cells in Graves' hyperthyroidism and ophthalmopathy. From RNA transcripts, TCR beta CDR3 regions were amplified. When the TCR CDR3 underwent first-round RT-PCR, the HTBI primer set was used. In TCRdb, the multiplex PCR reads were re-called with MiXCR into one record per CDR3 protein. The table has hundreds of thousands of distinct CDR3 sequences, less than 20% seen once. The sequenced material came from blood. The origin of the receptors is a man aged 50 or older with Graves' ophthalmopathy.

This clonotype has more than one count but fewer than ten. The chain employs TRBV30 and TRBJ2-7; the match to TRBD1 covers 10 bases. CDR1 is GTSNPN, CDR2 SVGIG, per germline (reference sequence). The CDR3 totals 12 residues. Losses at the gene ends were 1 base for V and 13 bases for J; bases not matched to a gene: 7. The CDR3 sequence is CAWSGDRGVQYF. The DNA for the CDR3 is TGTGCCTGGAGTGGGGACAGGGGAGTGCAATACTTC.

This clonotype was observed a handful of times. This chain joins TRBV2 and TRBJ2-7; the D gene is possibly TRBD2 (6 bases). Trimming took 3 bases from V and 6 from J, leaving 12 bases between them. CDR3 length: 13 residues. The germline gives CDR1 SNHLY, CDR2 FYNNEI. CDR3 protein: CASSETRLREQYF. As DNA, the CDR3 is TGTGCCAGCAGTGAGACTAGATTGCGCGAGCAGTACTTC.

This clonotype was detected only a few times. The chain combines TRBV5-1 with TRBJ2-1; possible D gene TRBD1, 5 bases. V gave up 3 bases and J gave up 8 bases, with 12 bases separating them. This CDR3 has 13 residues. Looked up from germline, CDR1 is SGHRS and CDR2 is YFSETQ. The CDR3 reads CASSWIGADEQFF. CDR3 DNA: TGCGCCAGCAGCTGGATAGGGGCTGATGAGCAGTTCTTC.

This clonotype appeared a few times. This chain connects TRBV6-5 to TRBJ1-3; D call uncertain. Trimming pared 0 bases from V and 1 base from J, leaving 10 bases between. Germline-derived CDR1 and CDR2 are MNHEY and SVGAGI. The length of the CDR3 is 16 residues. Here the CDR3 reads CASSYSSGISGNTIYF. The CDR3 DNA sequence: TGTGCCAGCAGTTACTCCTCCGGGATATCTGGAAACACCATATATTTT.

Only a few counts were recorded for this clonotype. CDR3 bases: TGTGCCAGCAGTGCCCCAGGGAACACCGGGGAGCTGTTTTTT. Its translation is CASSAPGNTGELFF. V is TRBV13 and J is TRBJ2-2; D unclear. There are 14 residues in the CDR3. The V gene's germline CDR1 is PRHDT and CDR2 FYEKMQ (reference sequence). Trimming pared 6 bases from V and 1 base from J, leaving 9 bases between.

At least ten counts were recorded for this clonotype. The V call is TRBV9, the J call TRBJ2-3, with D unclear. Trimming took off 5 bases at V and 5 bases at J, with 15 bases between the two ends. Germline V lookup: CDR1 SGDLS, CDR2 YYNGEE. The CDR3 sequence is 14 residues long. Written as DNA, the CDR3 is TGTGCCAGCAGTCTACGGAGTGAAGAAGATACGCAGTATTTT. This codes for CASSLRSEEDTQYF. The variable domain in full, completed from reference TRBV9 and TRBJ2-3, reads DSGVTQTPKHLITATGQRVTLRCSPRSGDLSVYWYQQSLDQGLQFLIQYYNGEERAKGNILERFSAQQFPDLHSELNLSSLELGDSALYFCASSLRSEEDTQYFGPGTRLTVL.

This clonotype was detected many times. This chain uses TRBV3-1 with TRBJ2-7; a weak D match, TRBD2 (5 bases). V lost 1 base and J lost 3, with 16 bases in between. This CDR3 is built from 16 residues. Germline lookup yields CDR1 LGHDT and CDR2 YNNKEL (reference sequence). The CDR3 here is CASSQGTASTLYEQYF. The CDR3 DNA follows: TGTGCCAGCAGCCAAGGAACCGCTAGCACCCTCTACGAGCAGTACTTC.

This clonotype was detected only a few times. The chain carries TRBV6-5 and TRBJ2-7; 9 bases map to TRBD1. The CDR3 covers 14 residues. Germline V gives CDR1 MNHEY, CDR2 SVGAGI. The junction had 3 bases not matched to a gene; V was cut back by 3 bases and J by 3 bases. The chain's CDR3 is CASSYRQGGYEQYF. The CDR3 DNA is TGTGCCAGCAGTTATAGACAGGGGGGCTACGAGCAGTACTTC.

To note about this clonotype: One base away lies a much larger clone, so this may be a sequencing read error. The chain couples TRBV3-1 to TRBJ2-7; 7 bases map to TRBD2. Germline V gene data show CDR1 as LGHDT and CDR2 as YNNKEL (reference sequence). The CDR3 runs to 14 residues. CDR3 bases: TGTGCCATCAGCCCCGGACTAGGGCGCTACGAGCAGTACTTC. Protein product: CAISPGLGRYEQYF.

This clonotype was recorded at least ten times. The chain recombines TRBV12-3 or TRBV12-4 with TRBJ1-6; tentatively, D is TRBD1 (5 bases). Trimming pared 3 bases from V and 5 bases from J, leaving 8 bases between. CDR3 size: 14 residues. For the CDR3, the DNA is TGTGCCAGCAGTTTGGGGGGGAATAATTCACCCCTCCACTTT. It is translated as CASSLGGNNSPLHF.

The chain uses TRBV9 and TRBJ2-1; tentatively, D is TRBD2 (6 bases). This CDR3 is 20 amino acids long. The V gene's germline CDR1 is SGDLS and CDR2 YYNGEE. V was clipped by 3 bases and J by 0 bases, with 25 bases between them. The CDR3 loop reads CASSDPHNYGSASSYNEQFF. CDR3 bases: TGTGCCAGCAGCGATCCCCATAACTACGGGAGCGCCAGCTCCTACAATGAGCAGTTCTTC.

A few counts support this clonotype. Mismatch with germline at one junction end may stem from a read error. The rearrangement links TRBV2 to TRBJ2-7; D is undetermined. CDR3 size: 12 residues. Per the germline V gene, CDR1 is SNHLY and CDR2 is FYNNEI. CDR3 sequence (DNA): TGTGTCAGCAATCCCGGGCGGCACGAGCAGTACTTC. It yields the protein CVSNPGRHEQYF. Looking up the rest from reference TRBV2 and TRBJ2-7 gives the full variable domain: EPEVTQTPSHQVTQMGQEVILRCVPISNHLYFYWYRQILGQKVEFLVSFYNNEISEKSEIFDDQFSVERPDGSNFTLKIRSTKLEDSAMYFCVSNPGRHEQYFGPGTRLTVT.

This clonotype was seen a few times. The chain carries TRBV11-3 and TRBJ2-3, with a tentative D call TRBD2 (5 bases). V lost 1 base and J lost 4, with 15 bases in between. The V gene's germline CDR1 is SGHNT and CDR2 YENEEA. The CDR3 is made up of 16 amino acids. Here the CDR3 reads CASSLGSSAKSDTQYF. In DNA form, the CDR3 reads TGTGCCAGCAGCTTAGGGAGTAGCGCGAAATCAGATACGCAGTATTTT.

The chain uses TRBV6-5 and TRBJ2-2; TRBD1 might be the D (7 bases). The CDR3 loop spans 15 amino acids. Germline V gives CDR1 MNHEY, CDR2 SVGAGI. V lost 2 bases and J 6 bases, leaving 13 bases between the germline ends. The CDR3 here is CASSYRAGGSGELFF. The CDR3 region has the DNA TGTGCCAGCAGTTACAGGGCAGGGGGGTCCGGGGAGCTGTTTTTT.

This clonotype has more than one count but fewer than ten. The chain links TRBV15 to TRBJ2-7, with 7 bases that match TRBD1. The CDR3 spans 14 residues. Germline CDR1 and CDR2: LNHNV and YYDKDF (reference sequence). Germline trimming cut 5 bases from V and 0 bases from J; bases unmatched to any gene: 4. The CDR3 loop reads CATSLTGFSYEQYF. CDR3 DNA sequence: TGTGCCACCAGCCTGACAGGGTTCTCCTACGAGCAGTACTTC.

This clonotype was detected many times. The chain recombines TRBV3-1 with TRBJ2-7; possibly TRBD2 for D (6 bases). This CDR3 is 12 amino acids long. Germline-derived CDR1 and CDR2 are LGHDT and YNNKEL (reference sequence). V dropped 10 bases and J dropped 0 bases, with 10 bases sitting between them. The DNA for the CDR3 is TGTGCCACAATGGACTACTCCTACGAGCAGTACTTC. This sequence encodes CATMDYSYEQYF.

This clonotype has ten or more counts. V usage is TRBV28 and J usage is TRBJ2-3; D gene ambiguous. This CDR3 has 12 amino acids. V lost 2 bases and J lost 6, with 6 bases in between. Germline loops: CDR1 MDHEN, CDR2 SYDVKM. The CDR3: CASSLISDTQYF. DNA of the CDR3: TGTGCCAGCAGTTTAATCTCTGATACGCAGTATTTT.

Concerning this clonotype itself: With a much larger clone just one base away, this may be a read error. Likely a read error: the CDR3 ends without its conserved phenylalanine or tryptophan. The chain is built from TRBV28 and TRBJ2-5; TRBD1 matches 7 bases. The ends lost 3 bases at V and 3 bases at J; junction bases unmatched: 10. The germline gives CDR1 MDHEN, CDR2 SYDVKM. There are 16 residues in the CDR3. The CDR3 nucleotides read TGTGCCAGCAGTTTCTGGCGAGGGGGCCGGGAAGAGACCCAGTACGTC. It yields the protein CASSFWRGGREETQYV.

This chain joins TRBV11-2 and TRBJ2-7; 16 bases align to TRBD2. The CDR3 length is 19 residues. Germline CDR1 SGHAT, CDR2 FQNNGV. Unmatched junction bases numbered 9, after V lost 2 bases and J lost 2 bases. Here the CDR3 reads CASSLRGTSGRVYPYEQYF. The CDR3, as DNA: TGTGCCAGCAGCTTACGTGGGACTAGCGGGAGGGTATACCCCTACGAGCAGTACTTC.

This clonotype has ten or more counts. V and J are TRBV7-9 and TRBJ2-7; D not certain. The germline V and J ends were trimmed by 0 bases and 0 bases, with 9 bases remaining between them. This CDR3 comprises 15 residues. Germline V gene lookup returns CDR1 SEHNR and CDR2 FQNEAQ (reference sequence). As DNA, the CDR3 is TGTGCCAGCAGCTTAGCCCCTGGTCTCTCCTACGAGCAGTACTTC. Translation gives CASSLAPGLSYEQYF.

The chain uses TRBV20-1 and TRBJ1-2, with 9 bases that match TRBD1. With 6 bases clipped from V and 7 bases from J, the junction kept 6 bases outside the gene matches. Germline CDR1 reads DFQATT; CDR2 reads SNEGSKA (reference sequence). The length of the CDR3 is 12 residues. CDR3 coding DNA: TGCAGTGCGTACAGGGGGCAGGGTGGCTACACCTTC. This translates into CSAYRGQGGYTF.

This clonotype was detected only a few times. The J gene is TRBJ2-1, the V gene TRBV6-1, with a weak D call TRBD2 (5 bases). The CDR3 loop spans 14 amino acids. V lost 5 bases and J 5 bases, leaving 13 bases between the germline ends. Germline lookup yields CDR1 MNHNS and CDR2 SASEGT. The chain's CDR3 is CASSSSGTDNEQFF. As DNA, the CDR3 is TGTGCCAGCAGTTCAAGCGGAACTGACAATGAGCAGTTCTTC.

This clonotype was counted a few times. The chain recombines TRBV19 with TRBJ1-5; D is uncertain. The germline V gene encodes CDR1 LNHDA and CDR2 SQIVND (reference sequence). The length of the CDR3 is 15 residues. The germline V and J ends were trimmed by 3 bases and 0 bases, with 9 bases remaining between them. The CDR3 region is CASSIGGNSNQPQHF. CDR3 nucleotides: TGTGCCAGTAGTATCGGAGGGAATAGCAATCAGCCCCAGCATTTT.